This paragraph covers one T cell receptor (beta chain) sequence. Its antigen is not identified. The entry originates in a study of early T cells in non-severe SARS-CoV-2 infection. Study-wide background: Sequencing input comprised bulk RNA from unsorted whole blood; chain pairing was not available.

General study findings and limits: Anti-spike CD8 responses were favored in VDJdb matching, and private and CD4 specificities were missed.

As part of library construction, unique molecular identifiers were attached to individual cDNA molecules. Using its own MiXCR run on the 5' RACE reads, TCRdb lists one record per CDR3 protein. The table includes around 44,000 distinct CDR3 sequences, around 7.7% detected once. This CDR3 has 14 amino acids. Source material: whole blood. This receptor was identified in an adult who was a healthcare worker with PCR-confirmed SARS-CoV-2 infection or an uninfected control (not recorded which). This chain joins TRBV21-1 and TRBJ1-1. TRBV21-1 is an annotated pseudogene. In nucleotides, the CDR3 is TGTGCCAGCAGCAAAGATATCGTGAACACTGAAGCTTTCTTT. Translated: CASSKDIVNTEAFF.